These 11 T cell receptor beta chains share one sample of origin, sequenced in a study of sequential checkpoint blockade in melanoma. The protocol was immunoSEQ multiplex PCR, while the TCRdb copy is restricted to in-frame clones and leaves out a portion. The sample has around 9,200 clones, roughly 25% seen once. Treatment described: randomized to nivolumab then ipilimumab (arm A) or the reverse (arm B). Sequenced material: tumor tissue (inferred from file names), taken from a patient given nivolumab and ipilimumab in sequence. The origin of the receptors is a human donor with melanoma.

The rearrangement links TRBV11-3 to TRBJ2-2; D remains ambiguous. The CDR3 is 18 amino acids. The germline gives CDR1 SGHNT, CDR2 YENEEA. V gave up 0 bases and J gave up 0 bases, with 14 bases separating them. DNA of the CDR3: TGTGCCAGCAGCTTAGATGAGGCAGGATGGTCGAACACCGGGGAGCTGTTTTTT. Protein: CASSLDEAGWSNTGELFF.

A few counts support this clone. V usage is TRBV6-8 and J usage is TRBJ1-2; 8 bases are a match to TRBD1. The CDR3 contains 16 residues. Germline-derived CDR1 and CDR2 are MNHGY and SAAAGT. Losses at the gene ends were 6 bases for V and 1 base for J; bases not matched to a gene: 10. The CDR3 spells CASRPAGGVDNYGYTF. Written as DNA, the CDR3 is TGTGCCAGCAGACCAGCAGGGGGCGTTGATAACTATGGCTACACCTTC.

This clone was counted ten times or more. The chain employs TRBV11-3 and TRBJ1-3, with D maybe TRBD1 (6 bases). The ends were cut back, 5 bases at V and 0 bases at J, with 11 bases in the middle. This CDR3 region has 15 residues. Looked up from germline, CDR1 is SGHNT and CDR2 is YENEEA. The chain's CDR3 is CASSLGGISGNTIYF. CDR3 DNA sequence: TGTGCCAGCAGCCTAGGGGGAATCTCTGGAAACACCATATATTTT.

The table lists this clone with a few counts. The chain couples TRBV14 to TRBJ1-3, with D possibly TRBD1 on 6 matching bases. CDR1 and CDR2 from the germline V gene are SGHDN and FVKESK. The V and J ends lost 2 bases and 0 bases respectively, with 20 bases between them. The CDR3 has 19 residues. The chain's CDR3 is CASSQRTVTRQNSGNTIYF. As DNA, the CDR3 is TGTGCCAGCAGCCAACGGACAGTGACCCGACAAAACTCTGGAAACACCATATATTTT.

J is TRBJ1-1 and V is TRBV19; possible D gene TRBD1, 5 bases. The CDR3 is 13 amino acids. V was pared by 11 bases and J by 3 bases, with 16 bases between. CDR1 and CDR2 (germline): LNHDA, SQIVND (reference sequence). CDR3 in amino acids: CAVSGYSDTEAFF. DNA for the CDR3: TGTGCCGTGTCAGGGTATTCAGACACTGAAGCTTTCTTT.

This clone was picked up a small number of times. The chain has TRBV6-7 and TRBJ2-1; TRBD2 agrees at 8 bases. TRBV6-7 belongs to the ORF category, with a function that is uncertain. The V gene end was trimmed by 6 bases and the J gene end by 15 bases; junction bases not matched to a gene: 7. The CDR3 has 11 residues. The CDR3 sequence is CASRTAGGRFF. The CDR3 bases are TGTGCCAGCAGAACTGCGGGGGGACGGTTCTTC.

This sequence joins TRBV28 and TRBJ2-5; D might be TRBD2 (7 bases). The CDR3 consists of 15 residues. The V gene's germline CDR1 is MDHEN and CDR2 SYDVKM. The V gene lost 5 bases and the J gene lost 4 bases, with 17 bases spanning the gap. The CDR3 DNA sequence: TGTGCCAGCAGTCGGGTTGGGGGGGGCCGAGAGACCCAGTACTTC. It is translated as CASSRVGGGRETQYF.

This clone was seen ten or more times. V and J are TRBV28 and TRBJ2-5, with 8 bases identical to TRBD2. Trimming at V came to 1 base and at J to 6 bases, leaving 7 bases not matched to a gene. Germline V gives CDR1 MDHEN, CDR2 SYDVKM. The CDR3 has 15 amino acids. The CDR3 DNA reads as TGTGCCAGCAGTTTATTTACGACTAGCGTAAAGACCCAGTACTTC. It yields the protein CASSLFTTSVKTQYF.

This clone was detected ten times or more. V gene TRBV11-3 combines with J gene TRBJ2-2, with a possible D match to TRBD1 (6 bases). The CDR3 is 19 amino acids. Germline V gives CDR1 SGHNT, CDR2 YENEEA. Trimming cost V 4 bases and J 1 base, with 22 bases left between them. In DNA, the CDR3 is TGTGCCAGCAGCTCCATCCTAGGTGGGGGCCGATTGAACACCGGGGAGCTGTTTTTT. It encodes CASSSILGGGRLNTGELFF.

The rearrangement joins TRBV5-1 to TRBJ2-3; 8 nucleotides align to TRBD1. The CDR3 has 15 residues. CDR1 SGHRS and CDR2 YFSETQ come from the germline V gene. The ends lost 5 bases at V and 0 bases at J; junction bases unmatched: 5. The CDR3 DNA reads TGCGCCAGCAGTAAAGGACAGGGAAGCACAGATACGCAGTATTTT. Protein sequence: CASSKGQGSTDTQYF. The variable domain in full, with the rest retrieved from reference TRBV5-1 and TRBJ2-3, is KAGVTQTPRYLIKTRGQQVTLSCSPISGHRSVSWYQQTPGQGLQFLFEYFSETQRNKGNFPGRFSGRQFSNSRSEMNVSTLELGDSALYLCASSKGQGSTDTQYFGPGTRLTVL.

This clone was recorded a few times. The chain links TRBV6-8 to TRBJ2-3; D is ambiguous. Germline loops: CDR1 MNHGY, CDR2 SAAAGT. The CDR3 length is 17 residues. The V end was cut by 2 bases, the J end by 5 bases, with 20 bases between. The CDR3 bases are TGTGCCAGCAGTTACGCCGGAAAGGCGCACACGGGAGATACGCAGTATTTT. Amino acids: CASSYAGKAHTGDTQYF.